The sequence of this T cell receptor (beta chain) was determined in a study of T-cell memory formation after mild COVID-19. Study-level background: TCR clusters were mostly confined to one donor each.

TCR alpha and TCR beta cDNA libraries carrying sample barcodes and UMIs were produced by 5'RACE using constant-segment primers. TCRdb re-called the 5' RACE reads through MiXCR, storing one row per CDR3 protein. The sample records around 300,000 distinct CDR3 sequences, roughly 13% being singletons. Broader study findings: Contracting clones from day 15 to 85 showed balanced CD4/CD8; later expanders favored CD4+. Pre-infection memory carried some responding clones, suggesting that cross-reactive memory joined.

Details on this clonotype: What it binds is not known.

CDR3 length: 13 amino acids. CDR1 is SNHLY, CDR2 FYNNEI, per germline. V was clipped by 6 bases and J by 5 bases, with 11 bases between them. V usage is TRBV2 and J usage is TRBJ1-5, with D uncertain. The TCR comes from a man in his late teens or twenties who had mild COVID-19 (a few samples of this study predate the infection). Cell type and time point are not known. The sequencing input was PBMCs or a T cell subset sorted from them (not recorded which). CDR3: CASRGWPDQPQHF. CDR3 sequence (DNA): TGTGCCAGCAGGGGGTGGCCGGATCAGCCCCAGCATTTT.